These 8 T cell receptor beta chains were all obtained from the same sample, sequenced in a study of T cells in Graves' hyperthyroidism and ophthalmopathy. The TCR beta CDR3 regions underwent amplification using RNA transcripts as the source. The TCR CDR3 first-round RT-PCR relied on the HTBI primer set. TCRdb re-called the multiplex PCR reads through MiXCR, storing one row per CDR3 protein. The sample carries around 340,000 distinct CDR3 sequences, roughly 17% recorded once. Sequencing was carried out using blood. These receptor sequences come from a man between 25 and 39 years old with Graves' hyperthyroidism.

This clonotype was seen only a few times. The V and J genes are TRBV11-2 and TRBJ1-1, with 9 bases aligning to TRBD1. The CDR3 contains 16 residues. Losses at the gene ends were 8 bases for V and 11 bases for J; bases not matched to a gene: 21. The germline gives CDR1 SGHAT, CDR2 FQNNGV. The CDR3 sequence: CASVPGAGQGGGLAFF. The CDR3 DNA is TGTGCCAGCGTCCCCGGGGCGGGACAGGGCGGGGGGCTCGCTTTCTTT.

The CDR3 nucleotides read TGTGCCATCGCTCCGGGAAGACCTGATTCACCCCTCCACTTT. Translated: CAIAPGRPDSPLHF. V is TRBV11-2 and J is TRBJ1-6; D not certain. The CDR3 is 14 residues long. The V gene's germline CDR1 is SGHAT and CDR2 FQNNGV. Trimming removed 10 bases from V and 8 bases from J, with 18 bases in between.

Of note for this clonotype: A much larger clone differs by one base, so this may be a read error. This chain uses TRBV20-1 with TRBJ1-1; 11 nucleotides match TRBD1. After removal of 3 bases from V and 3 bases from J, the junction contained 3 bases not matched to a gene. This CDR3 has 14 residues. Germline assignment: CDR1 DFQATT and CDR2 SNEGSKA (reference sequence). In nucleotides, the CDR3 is TGCAGTGCTAGTGGGACAGGGGGTCACACTGAAGCTTTCTTT. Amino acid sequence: CSASGTGGHTEAFF.

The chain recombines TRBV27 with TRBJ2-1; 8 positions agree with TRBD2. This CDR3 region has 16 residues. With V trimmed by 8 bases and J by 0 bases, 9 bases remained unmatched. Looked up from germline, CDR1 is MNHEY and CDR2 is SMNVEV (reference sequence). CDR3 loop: CASSLLAVSSYNEQFF. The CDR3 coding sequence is TGTGCCAGCTCCTTACTAGCGGTAAGCTCCTACAATGAGCAGTTCTTC.

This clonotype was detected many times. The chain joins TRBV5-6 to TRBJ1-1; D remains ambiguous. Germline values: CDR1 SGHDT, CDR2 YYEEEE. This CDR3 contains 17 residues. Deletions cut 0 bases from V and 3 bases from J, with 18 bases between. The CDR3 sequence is CASSLVPTFVGHTEAFF. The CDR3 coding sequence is TGTGCCAGCAGCTTGGTCCCGACTTTCGTGGGCCACACTGAAGCTTTCTTT.

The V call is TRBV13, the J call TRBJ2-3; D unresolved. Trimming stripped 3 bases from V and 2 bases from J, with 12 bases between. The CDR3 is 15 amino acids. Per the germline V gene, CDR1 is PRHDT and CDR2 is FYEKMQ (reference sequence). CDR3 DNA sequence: TGTGCCAGCAGCTTCTCCCTAGTACCCACAGATACGCAGTATTTT. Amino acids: CASSFSLVPTDTQYF.

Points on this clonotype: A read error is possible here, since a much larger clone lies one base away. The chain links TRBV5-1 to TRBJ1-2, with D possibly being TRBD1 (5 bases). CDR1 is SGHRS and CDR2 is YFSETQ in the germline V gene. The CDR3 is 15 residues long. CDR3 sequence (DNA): TGCGCCAGCAGCTTGGATTCGGGCTGGGACTATGGCTGCACCTTC. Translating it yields CASSLDSGWDYGCTF.

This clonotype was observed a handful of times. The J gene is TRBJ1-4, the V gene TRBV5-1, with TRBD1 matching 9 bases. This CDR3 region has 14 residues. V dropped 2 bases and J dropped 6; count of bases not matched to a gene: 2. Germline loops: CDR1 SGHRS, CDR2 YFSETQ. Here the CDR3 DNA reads TGCGCCAGCAGCTTACAGGGGGCCGATGAAAAACTGTTTTTT. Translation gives CASSLQGADEKLFF.